A selection of T cell receptor beta chains follows, all from one sample in a study of human T cells and chemical hapten exposure. TCRdb re-called the RACE reads through MiXCR, storing one row per CDR3 protein. The table includes about 82,000 distinct CDR3 sequences, 10% to 12% detected once. The material was whole blood, obtained in connection with sensitization to the hapten diphenylcyclopropenone (DPC). The receptors originated from a woman in her 50s with alopecia areata. Some clones in this sample may be carry-over from other donors' samples. CDR3s include the opening cysteine and the closing phenylalanine or tryptophan. D genes are given only for firm matches. Some rows have no size entry. The others give once, few or many, or a class for an expanded clone.

D	size	V	J	DNA	CDR3
NA	many	TRBV29-1	TRBJ2-7	TGCAGCGTTCGCCCCCCGAAATCCTACGAGCAGTACTTC	CSVRPPKSYEQYF
NA	many	TRBV7-8	TRBJ1-1	TGTGCCAGCAGCTCCCAAGTGAACACTGAAGCTTTCTTT	CASSSQVNTEAFF
TRBD1	NA	TRBV7-2	TRBJ2-2	TGTGCCATCACAGGGGCGCTTGGGGGCGGGGAGCTGTTTTTT	CAITGALGGGELFF
TRBD2	many	TRBV19	TRBJ2-1	TGTGCCAGTAGTATAGTTACGGGAGGGGGATACAATGAGCAGTTCTTC	CASSIVTGGGYNEQFF
TRBD1	many	TRBV28	TRBJ2-5	TGTGCCAGCTCGAGGACAGGGGGCTCAGAGACCCAGTACTTC	CASSRTGGSETQYF
TRBD2	many	TRBV28	TRBJ2-3	TGTGCCAGCAGCCCGGGGGGGGAGGGCACAGATACGCAGTATTTT	CASSPGGEGTDTQYF
NA	NA	TRBV24-1	TRBJ2-2	TGTGCCACCAGTGGTGGCGGAGGGACCCACCGGGAGCTGTTTTTT	CATSGGGGTHRELFF
NA	few	TRBV29-1	TRBJ2-3	TGCAGCGTTGGAGGAGCAACCCGCACAGATACGCAGTATTTT	CSVGGATRTDTQYF
TRBD2	few	TRBV29-1	TRBJ2-5	TGCAGCGTCCGGGGACTAGGAGGGGGAGAGACCCAGTACTTC	CSVRGLGGGETQYF
TRBD2	few	TRBV18	TRBJ2-1	TGTGCCAGCTCACCAGAGCTAGCGGCCTTCGGGGAGCAGTTCTTC	CASSPELAAFGEQFF
NA	many	TRBV20-1	TRBJ2-1	TGCAGTGCTAGAGATCCCGGGGTGGGGAATGAGCAGTTCTTC	CSARDPGVGNEQFF
NA	many	TRBV5-1	TRBJ1-4	TGCGCCAGCAGCCTACAGGGACCTAATGAAAAACTGTTTTTT	CASSLQGPNEKLFF
NA	many	TRBV7-8	TRBJ1-4	TGTGCCTCTACCCAGGGGAATAATGAAAAACTGTTTTTT	CASTQGNNEKLFF
NA	NA	TRBV7-9	TRBJ2-2	TGTGCCAGCAGCTCCCGGACATTCAACACCGGGGAGCTGTTTTTT	CASSSRTFNTGELFF
TRBD2	NA	TRBV9	TRBJ2-7	TGTGCCAGCAGCCCCCGGGGTAGCGGGATCTTCTCCTACGAGCAGTACTTC	CASSPRGSGIFSYEQYF
TRBD2	many	TRBV20-1	TRBJ2-1	TGCAGTGCACCGCCGGGACTAGCGGGAGGGGGGGAGCAGTTCTTC	CSAPPGLAGGGEQFF
NA	many	TRBV9	TRBJ2-5	TGTGCCAGCAGCGTAAACCAGGGAAGGGTCCAAGAGACCCAGTACTTC	CASSVNQGRVQETQYF
TRBD2	many	TRBV18	TRBJ2-1	TGTGCCAGCTCACCAGAGCGGGAGGGTGAGCAGTTCTTC	CASSPEREGEQFF
NA	once	TRBV11-1	TRBJ2-5	TGTGTCAGCAGCCCGGGTCAAGAGACCCAGTACTTC	CVSSPGQETQYF
NA	many	TRBV7-2	TRBJ2-3	TGTGCCAGCAGCTTAGTAAGCAGCCGCACAGATACGCAGTATTTT	CASSLVSSRTDTQYF
NA	many	TRBV5-4	TRBJ1-2	TGTGCCAGCAGCTTGATCAGGGAAGAGGGCTACACCTTC	CASSLIREEGYTF
TRBD1	many	TRBV4-1	TRBJ1-1	TGCGCCAGCAGCAGGACAGGGGTTAACACTGAAGCTTTCTTT	CASSRTGVNTEAFF
NA	many	TRBV7-6	TRBJ2-5	TGTGCCAGCAGCCGAGTTCAGGGGACCCAGTACTTC	CASSRVQGTQYF
TRBD2	NA	TRBV5-8	TRBJ2-1	TGTGCCAGCGCCACGGGACTAGCGGGTCATGAGCAGTTCTTC	CASATGLAGHEQFF
NA	NA	TRBV5-1	TRBJ1-1	TGCGCCAGCAGTCCAAGGGGGGACTACACTGAAGCTTTCTTT	CASSPRGDYTEAFF
NA	many	TRBV28	TRBJ2-1	TGTGCCAGCAGGGTGGGGCAGTCGAATGAGCAGTTCTTC	CASRVGQSNEQFF
TRBD2	few	TRBV6-2/TRBV6-3	TRBJ2-3	TGTGCCAGCACCCCGGGACTAGTCGTCACAGATACGCAGTATTTT	CASTPGLVVTDTQYF
TRBD1	many	TRBV28	TRBJ1-5	TGTGCCAGCAGTTCCACACAGGGGGCGGGGGATCAGCCCCAGCATTTT	CASSSTQGAGDQPQHF
TRBD1	many	TRBV2	TRBJ1-5	TGTGCCAGCAGTTCGGACAGGCATAGCAATCAGCCCCAGCATTTT	CASSSDRHSNQPQHF
TRBD1	many	TRBV12-3/TRBV12-4	TRBJ1-2	TGTGCCAGCAGTTCGACAGGGGGCTATGGCTACACCTTC	CASSSTGGYGYTF
TRBD2	NA	TRBV6-2/TRBV6-3	TRBJ2-7	TGTGCCAGCAGGGGACTAGCGGCAACCTACGAGCAGTACTTC	CASRGLAATYEQYF
NA	many	TRBV6-5	TRBJ1-1	TGTGCCAGCAGCCCCGTGCCGTTGAACACTGAAGCTTTCTTT	CASSPVPLNTEAFF
NA	few	TRBV29-1	TRBJ1-1	TGCAGCGCCCGGGACACTGAAGCTTTCTTT	CSARDTEAFF
TRBD2	NA	TRBV28	TRBJ2-1	TGTGCCAGCAGTTCCTGGACTAGCGGGAATGAGCAGTTCTTC	CASSSWTSGNEQFF
TRBD2	few	TRBV20-1	TRBJ2-7	TGCAGTGCTAGAGAGTGGGCTAGCGGGAACGAGCAGTACTTC	CSAREWASGNEQYF
TRBD2	many	TRBV5-5	TRBJ2-1	TGTGCCAGCAGCTTTATTCTAGCGGTTAATGAGCAGTTCTTC	CASSFILAVNEQFF
TRBD2	many	TRBV5-1	TRBJ2-7	TGCGCCAGCAGCCGGAGCGGGACTATTACCTACGAGCAGTACTTC	CASSRSGTITYEQYF
NA	NA	TRBV3-1	TRBJ1-3	TGTGCCAGCAGCCCAACGACCCCAGTGGGTCCGGGAAACACCATATATTTT	CASSPTTPVGPGNTIYF
NA	NA	TRBV6-4	TRBJ2-3	TGTGCCAGCAGTTCGGGTCTCCTCGATACGCAGTATTTT	CASSSGLLDTQYF
NA	many	TRBV6-4	TRBJ2-2	TGTGCCAGCAGTGAGGTTAACACCGGGGAGCTGTTTTTT	CASSEVNTGELFF
NA	NA	TRBV7-9	TRBJ1-1	TGTGCCAGCAGCTTAACGGGCGTAGTTGTCACTGAAGCTTTCTTT	CASSLTGVVVTEAFF
NA	NA	TRBV6-6	TRBJ2-7	TGTGCCAGCAATATTCAGGGGACACCTTACGAGCAGTACTTC	CASNIQGTPYEQYF